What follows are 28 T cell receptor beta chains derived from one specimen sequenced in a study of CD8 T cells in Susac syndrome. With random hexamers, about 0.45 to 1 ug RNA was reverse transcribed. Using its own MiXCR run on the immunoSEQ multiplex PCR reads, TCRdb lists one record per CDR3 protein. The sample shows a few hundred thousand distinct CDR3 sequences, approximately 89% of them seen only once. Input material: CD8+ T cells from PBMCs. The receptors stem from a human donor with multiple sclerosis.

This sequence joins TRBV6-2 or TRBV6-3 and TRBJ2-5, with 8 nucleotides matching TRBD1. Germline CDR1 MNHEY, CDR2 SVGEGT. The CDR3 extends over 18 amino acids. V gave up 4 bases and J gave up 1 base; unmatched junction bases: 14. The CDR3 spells CASSSIRIDRGVQETQYF. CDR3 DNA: TGTGCCAGCAGTTCGATCCGAATTGACAGGGGCGTCCAAGAGACCCAGTACTTC.

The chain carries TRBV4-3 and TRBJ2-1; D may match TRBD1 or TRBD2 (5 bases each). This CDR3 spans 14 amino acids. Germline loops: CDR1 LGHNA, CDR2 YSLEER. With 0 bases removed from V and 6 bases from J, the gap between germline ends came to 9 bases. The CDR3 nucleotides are TGCGCCAGCAGCCAAGAGGGGGTGGTCAATGAGCAGTTCTTC. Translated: CASSQEGVVNEQFF.

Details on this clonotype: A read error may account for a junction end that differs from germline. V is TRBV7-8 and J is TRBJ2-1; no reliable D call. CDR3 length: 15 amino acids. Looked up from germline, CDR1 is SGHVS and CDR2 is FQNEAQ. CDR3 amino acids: CASTLDPSSYNEQFF. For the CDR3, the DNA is TGTGCCAGCACCTTAGACCCGAGCTCCTACAATGAGCAGTTCTTC.

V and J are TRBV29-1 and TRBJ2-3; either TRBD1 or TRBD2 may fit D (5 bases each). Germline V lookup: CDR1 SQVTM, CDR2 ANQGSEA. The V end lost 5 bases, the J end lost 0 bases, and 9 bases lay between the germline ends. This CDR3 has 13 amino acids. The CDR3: CSVIGTSTDTQYF. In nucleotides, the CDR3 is TGCAGCGTTATAGGGACGAGCACAGATACGCAGTATTTT.

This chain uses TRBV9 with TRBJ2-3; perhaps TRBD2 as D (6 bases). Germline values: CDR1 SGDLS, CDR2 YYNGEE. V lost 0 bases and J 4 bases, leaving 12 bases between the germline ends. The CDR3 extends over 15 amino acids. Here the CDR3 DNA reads TGTGCCAGCAGCGTAGTGGGACTTTCCGCAGATACGCAGTATTTT. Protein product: CASSVVGLSADTQYF.

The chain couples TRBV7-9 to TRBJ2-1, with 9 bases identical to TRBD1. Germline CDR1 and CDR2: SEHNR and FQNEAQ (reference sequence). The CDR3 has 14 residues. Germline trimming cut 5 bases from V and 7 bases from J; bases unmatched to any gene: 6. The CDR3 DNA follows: TGTGCCAGCAGCCCCCGGGACAGGGTGAATGAGCAGTTCTTC. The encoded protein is CASSPRDRVNEQFF. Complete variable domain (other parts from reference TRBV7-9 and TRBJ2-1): DTGVSQNPRHKITKRGQNVTFRCDPISEHNRLYWYRQTLGQGPEFLTYFQNEAQLEKSRLLSDRFSAERPKGSFSTLEIQRTEQGDSAMYLCASSPRDRVNEQFFGPGTRLTVL.

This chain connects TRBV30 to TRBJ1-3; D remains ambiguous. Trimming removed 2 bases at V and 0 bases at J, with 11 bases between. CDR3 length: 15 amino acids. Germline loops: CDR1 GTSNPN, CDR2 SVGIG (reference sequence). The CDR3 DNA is TGTGCCTGGAGTTATAGTGTGGACTCTGGAAACACCATATATTTT. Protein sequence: CAWSYSVDSGNTIYF. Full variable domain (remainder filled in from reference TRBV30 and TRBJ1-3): SQTIHQWPATLVQPVGSPLSLECTVEGTSNPNLYWYRQAAGRGLQLLFYSVGIGQISSEVPQNLSASRPQDRQFILSSKKLLLSDSGFYLCAWSYSVDSGNTIYFGEGSWLTVV.

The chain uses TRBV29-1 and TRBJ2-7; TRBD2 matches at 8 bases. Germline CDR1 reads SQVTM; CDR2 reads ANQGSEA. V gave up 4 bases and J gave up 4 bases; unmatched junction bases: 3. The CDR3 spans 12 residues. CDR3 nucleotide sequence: TGCAGCGTTGTTCGGGGGGGGTACGAGCAGTACTTC. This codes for CSVVRGGYEQYF.

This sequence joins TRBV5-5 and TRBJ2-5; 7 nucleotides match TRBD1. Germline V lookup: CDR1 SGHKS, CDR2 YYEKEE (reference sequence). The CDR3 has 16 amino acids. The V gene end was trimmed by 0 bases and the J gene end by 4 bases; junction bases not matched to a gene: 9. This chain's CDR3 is CASSLGVGGMRETQYF. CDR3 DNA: TGTGCCAGCAGCTTGGGCGTAGGGGGCATGCGAGAGACCCAGTACTTC.

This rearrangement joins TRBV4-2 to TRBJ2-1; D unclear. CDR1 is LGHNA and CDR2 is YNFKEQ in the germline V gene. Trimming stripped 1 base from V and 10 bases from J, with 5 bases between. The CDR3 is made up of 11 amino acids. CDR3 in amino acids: CASSQAGEQFF. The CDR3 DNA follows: TGTGCCAGCAGCCAAGCCGGGGAGCAGTTCTTC.

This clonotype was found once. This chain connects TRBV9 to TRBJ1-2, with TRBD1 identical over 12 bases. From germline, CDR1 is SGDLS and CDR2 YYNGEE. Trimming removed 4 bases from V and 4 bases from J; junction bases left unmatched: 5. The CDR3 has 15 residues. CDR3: CASSPGQGAGYGYTF. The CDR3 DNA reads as TGTGCCAGCAGCCCGGGACAGGGGGCGGGCTATGGCTACACCTTC.

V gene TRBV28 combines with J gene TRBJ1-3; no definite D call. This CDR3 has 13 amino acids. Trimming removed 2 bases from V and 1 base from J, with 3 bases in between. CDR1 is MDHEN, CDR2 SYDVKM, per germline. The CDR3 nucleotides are TGTGCCAGCAGTTTAGCATCTGGAAACACCATATATTTT. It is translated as CASSLASGNTIYF.

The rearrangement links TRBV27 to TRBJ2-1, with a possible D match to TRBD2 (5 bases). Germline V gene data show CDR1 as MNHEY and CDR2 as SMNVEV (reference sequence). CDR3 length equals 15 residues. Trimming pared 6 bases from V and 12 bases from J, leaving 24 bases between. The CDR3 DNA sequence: TGTGCCAGCAGCCCTCAACTAGTGCCGACTTACGGGCAGTTCTTC. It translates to CASSPQLVPTYGQFF.

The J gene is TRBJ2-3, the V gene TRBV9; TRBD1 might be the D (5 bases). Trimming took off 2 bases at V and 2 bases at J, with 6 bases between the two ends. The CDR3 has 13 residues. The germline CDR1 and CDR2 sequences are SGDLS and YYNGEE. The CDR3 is CASSVTATDTQYF. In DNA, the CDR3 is TGTGCCAGCAGCGTGACAGCCACAGATACGCAGTATTTT.

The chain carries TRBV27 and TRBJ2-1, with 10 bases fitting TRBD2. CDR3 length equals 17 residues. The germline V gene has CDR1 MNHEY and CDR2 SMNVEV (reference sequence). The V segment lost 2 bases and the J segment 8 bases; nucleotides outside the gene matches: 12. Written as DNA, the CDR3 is TGTGCCAGCAGTTTAAACCTCCTAGCGGGAGTCGTCGATGAGCAGTTCTTC. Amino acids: CASSLNLLAGVVDEQFF.

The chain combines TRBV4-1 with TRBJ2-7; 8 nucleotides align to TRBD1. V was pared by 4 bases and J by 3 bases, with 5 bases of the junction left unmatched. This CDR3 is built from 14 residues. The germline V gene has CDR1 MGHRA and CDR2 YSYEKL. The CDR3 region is CASSLRTGFYEQYF. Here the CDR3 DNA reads TGCGCCAGCAGCCTCCGGACAGGGTTCTACGAGCAGTACTTC.

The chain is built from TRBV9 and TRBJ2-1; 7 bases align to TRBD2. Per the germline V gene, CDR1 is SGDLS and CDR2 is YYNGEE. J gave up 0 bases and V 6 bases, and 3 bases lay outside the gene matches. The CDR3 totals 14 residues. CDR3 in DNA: TGTGCCAGCAATGGCGGGAGCTCCTACAATGAGCAGTTCTTC. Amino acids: CASNGGSSYNEQFF.

CDR3 loop: CASSSDFDLGPSSYNSPLHF. The CDR3, as DNA: TGTGCCAGCAGCTCCGACTTCGACTTAGGGCCAAGCTCCTATAATTCACCCCTCCACTTT. This chain connects TRBV11-2 to TRBJ1-6; D ambiguous. V lost 4 bases to trimming and J lost 0 bases, with 22 bases between them. Germline lookup yields CDR1 SGHAT and CDR2 FQNNGV. This CDR3 has 20 residues.

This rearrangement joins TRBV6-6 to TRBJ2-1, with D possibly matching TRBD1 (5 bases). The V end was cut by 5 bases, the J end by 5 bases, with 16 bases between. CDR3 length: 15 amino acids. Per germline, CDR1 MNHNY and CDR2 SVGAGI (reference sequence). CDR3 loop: CASSSSRSGNNEQFF. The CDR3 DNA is TGTGCCAGCAGTAGTAGTCGTTCAGGGAACAATGAGCAGTTCTTC.

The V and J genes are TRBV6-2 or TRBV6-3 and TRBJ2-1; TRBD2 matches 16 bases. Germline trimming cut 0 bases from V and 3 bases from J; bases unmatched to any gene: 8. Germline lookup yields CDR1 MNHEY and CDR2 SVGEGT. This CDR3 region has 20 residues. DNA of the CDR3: TGTGCCAGCAGTTACTCGATGGGACTAGCGGGAGGGCCAGGCTACAATGAGCAGTTCTTC. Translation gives CASSYSMGLAGGPGYNEQFF.

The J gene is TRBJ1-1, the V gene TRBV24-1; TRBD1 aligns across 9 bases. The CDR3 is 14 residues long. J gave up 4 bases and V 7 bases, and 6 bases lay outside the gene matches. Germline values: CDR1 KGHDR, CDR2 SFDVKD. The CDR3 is CATRSGTGSTEAFF. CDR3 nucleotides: TGTGCCACCAGGAGCGGGACAGGGTCCACTGAAGCTTTCTTT.

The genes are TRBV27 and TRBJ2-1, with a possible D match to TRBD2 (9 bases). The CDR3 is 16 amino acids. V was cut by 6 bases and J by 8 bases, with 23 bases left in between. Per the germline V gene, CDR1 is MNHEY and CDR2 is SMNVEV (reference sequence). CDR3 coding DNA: TGTGCCAGCAGCCCCCAGGGGGCGGGGGGGCCGCATGAGCAGTTCTTC. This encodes CASSPQGAGGPHEQFF.

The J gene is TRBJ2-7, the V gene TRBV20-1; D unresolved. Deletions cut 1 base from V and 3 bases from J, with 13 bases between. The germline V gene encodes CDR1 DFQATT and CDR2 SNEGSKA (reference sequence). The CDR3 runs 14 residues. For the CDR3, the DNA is TGCAGTGCTAGAGGGGCAGGCCTAGGCTACGAGCAGTACTTC. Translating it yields CSARGAGLGYEQYF.

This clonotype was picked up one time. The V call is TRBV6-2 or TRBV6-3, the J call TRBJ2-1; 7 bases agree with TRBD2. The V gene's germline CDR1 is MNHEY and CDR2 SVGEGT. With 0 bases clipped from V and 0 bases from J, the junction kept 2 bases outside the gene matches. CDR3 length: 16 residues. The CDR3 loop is CASSYSGGGSYNEQFF. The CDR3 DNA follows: TGTGCCAGCAGTTACTCTGGCGGGGGCTCCTACAATGAGCAGTTCTTC.

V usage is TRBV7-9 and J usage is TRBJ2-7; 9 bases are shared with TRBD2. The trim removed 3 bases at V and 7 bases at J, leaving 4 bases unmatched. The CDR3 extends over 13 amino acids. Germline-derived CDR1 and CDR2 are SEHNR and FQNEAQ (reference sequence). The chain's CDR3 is CASSLTSGEEQYF. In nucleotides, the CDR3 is TGTGCCAGCAGCTTGACTAGCGGTGAAGAGCAGTACTTC.

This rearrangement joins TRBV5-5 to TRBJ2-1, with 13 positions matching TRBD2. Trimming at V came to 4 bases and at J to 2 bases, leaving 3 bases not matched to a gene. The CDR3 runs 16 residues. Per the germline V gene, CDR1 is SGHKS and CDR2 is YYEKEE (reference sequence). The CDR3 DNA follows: TGTGCCAGCAGCGAGGGGACTAGCGGGACCTACAATGAGCAGTTCTTC. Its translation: CASSEGTSGTYNEQFF.

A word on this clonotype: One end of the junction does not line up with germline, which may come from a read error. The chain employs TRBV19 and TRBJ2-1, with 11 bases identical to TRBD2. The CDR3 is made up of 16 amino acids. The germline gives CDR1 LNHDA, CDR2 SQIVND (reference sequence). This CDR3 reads CASSITSGGLYNEQFF. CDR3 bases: TGTGCTAGTAGTATAACTAGCGGGGGCCTCTACAATGAGCAGTTCTTC.

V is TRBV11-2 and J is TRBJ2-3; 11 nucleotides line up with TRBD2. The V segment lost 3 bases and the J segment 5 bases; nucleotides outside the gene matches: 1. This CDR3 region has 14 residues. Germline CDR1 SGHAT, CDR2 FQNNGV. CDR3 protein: CASSFSGRGDTQYF. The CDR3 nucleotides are TGTGCCAGCAGCTTTAGCGGGAGGGGAGATACGCAGTATTTT.